This T cell receptor beta chain was sequenced during a study of Graves' ophthalmopathy and Graves' hyperthyroidism. Study background: Peripheral blood sampling preceded any treatment and occurred at initial diagnosis.

Points from the study as a whole: Most thyroid clonotypes expanded beyond 0.001 frequency were also found in blood. Its predictions of ophthalmopathy progression gave the model roughly 71% sensitivity and approximately 72% specificity.

Establishment of the diagnosis relied upon clinical symptoms, serum thyroxine, TRAb, thyroid ultrasound and orbital computed tomography. Regarding this clonotype: The antigen is unknown.

TCR beta CDR3 amplification used RNA transcripts. Second-round multiplex PCR followed a first-round RT-PCR using HTBI primers. MiXCR, applied by TCRdb to the multiplex PCR reads, yields one record per CDR3 protein. The sample lists about 240,000 distinct CDR3 sequences, around 45% occurring once. Germline CDR1 and CDR2: SGDLS and YYNGEE. The CDR3 has 16 amino acids. The V end lost 6 bases, the J end lost 0 bases, and 13 bases lay between the germline ends. The sequenced sample was peripheral blood. V is TRBV9 and J is TRBJ1-6; unclear D gene. The receptor's source is an adult man with Graves' ophthalmopathy. CDR3 in DNA: TGTGCCAGCAACTATCACGGGAGCTCCTATAATTCACCCCTCCACTTT. The encoded protein is CASNYHGSSYNSPLHF.